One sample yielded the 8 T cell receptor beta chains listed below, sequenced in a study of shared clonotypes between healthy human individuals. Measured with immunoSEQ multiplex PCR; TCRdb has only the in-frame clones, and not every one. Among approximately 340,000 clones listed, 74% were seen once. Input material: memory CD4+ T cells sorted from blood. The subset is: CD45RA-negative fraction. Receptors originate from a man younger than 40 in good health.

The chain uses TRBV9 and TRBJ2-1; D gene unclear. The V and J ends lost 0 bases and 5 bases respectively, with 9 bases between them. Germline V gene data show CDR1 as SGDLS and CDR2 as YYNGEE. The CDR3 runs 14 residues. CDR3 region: CASSVGAMNNEQFF. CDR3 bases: TGTGCCAGCAGCGTAGGGGCGATGAACAATGAGCAGTTCTTC.

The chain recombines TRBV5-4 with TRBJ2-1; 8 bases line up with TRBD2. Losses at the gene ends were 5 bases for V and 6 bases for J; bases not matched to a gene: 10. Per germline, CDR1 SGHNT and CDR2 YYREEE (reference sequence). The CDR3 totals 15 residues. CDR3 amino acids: CASRSWSSGTNEQFF. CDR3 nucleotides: TGTGCCAGCAGATCATGGAGTAGCGGGACCAATGAGCAGTTCTTC.

CDR3 residues: CASSLTGNSYEQYF. In nucleotides, the CDR3 is TGCGCCAGCAGCTTGACAGGGAACTCCTACGAGCAGTACTTC. The chain combines TRBV5-1 with TRBJ2-7; perhaps TRBD1 as D (6 bases). V was trimmed by 1 base and J by 0 bases, leaving 8 bases between them. Germline V gives CDR1 SGHRS, CDR2 YFSETQ. The CDR3 is made up of 14 amino acids.

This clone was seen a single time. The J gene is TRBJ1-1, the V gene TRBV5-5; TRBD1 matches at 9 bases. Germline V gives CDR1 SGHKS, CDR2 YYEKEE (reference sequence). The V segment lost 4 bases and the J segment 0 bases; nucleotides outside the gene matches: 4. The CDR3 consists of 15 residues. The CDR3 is CASSDRDRVNTEAFF. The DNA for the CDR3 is TGTGCCAGCAGCGACCGGGACAGGGTGAACACTGAAGCTTTCTTT.

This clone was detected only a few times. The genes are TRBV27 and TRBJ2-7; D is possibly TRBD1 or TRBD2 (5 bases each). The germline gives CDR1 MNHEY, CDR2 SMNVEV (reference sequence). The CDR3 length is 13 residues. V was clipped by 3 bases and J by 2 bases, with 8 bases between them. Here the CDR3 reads CASSFQGPYEQYF. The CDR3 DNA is TGTGCCAGCAGTTTTCAGGGACCCTACGAGCAGTACTTC.

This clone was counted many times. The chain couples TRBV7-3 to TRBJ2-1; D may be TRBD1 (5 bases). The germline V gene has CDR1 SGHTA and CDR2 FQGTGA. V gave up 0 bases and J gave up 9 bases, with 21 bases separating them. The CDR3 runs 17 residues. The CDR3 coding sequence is TGTGCCAGCAGCTTAACCCCGGCAGGGTCCATCGATGGTGAGCAGTTCTTC. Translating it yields CASSLTPAGSIDGEQFF.

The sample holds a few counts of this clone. Here the CDR3 reads CASSLVAASAEQFF. As DNA, the CDR3 is TGTGCCAGCAGCTTAGTGGCCGCCAGCGCTGAGCAGTTCTTC. The genes are TRBV7-2 and TRBJ2-1; D remains ambiguous. V lost 1 base and J lost 9, with 13 bases in between. CDR3 length: 14 residues. Germline CDR1 and CDR2: SGHTA and FQGNSA.

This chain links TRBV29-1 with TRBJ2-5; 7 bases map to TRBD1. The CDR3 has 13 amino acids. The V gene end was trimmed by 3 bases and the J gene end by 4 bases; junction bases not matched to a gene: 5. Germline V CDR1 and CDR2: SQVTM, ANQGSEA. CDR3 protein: CSVDKTGRETQYF. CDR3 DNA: TGCAGCGTTGATAAGACAGGGAGAGAGACCCAGTACTTC. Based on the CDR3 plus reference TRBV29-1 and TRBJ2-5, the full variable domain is SAVISQKPSRDICQRGTSLTIQCQVDSQVTMMFWYRQQPGQSLTLIATANQGSEATYESGFVIDKFPISRPNLTFSTLTVSNMSPEDSSIYLCSVDKTGRETQYFGPGTRLLVL.